This T cell receptor (beta chain) is drawn from a study of early T cells in non-severe SARS-CoV-2 infection. Study details: The sequenced material was bulk RNA from unsorted whole blood, and its chains were unpaired. General study points: Private and CD4 specificities were missed by VDJdb matching, skewed to anti-spike CD8.

As concerns this clonotype: What it recognizes is unknown.

Attached unique molecular identifiers marked individual cDNA molecules. TCRdb used MiXCR to reprocess the 5' RACE reads, holding one entry per CDR3 protein. The table lists tens of thousands of distinct CDR3 sequences, approximately 15% of them singletons, with roughly 3.8% in the top ten. V was clipped by 1 base and J by 5 bases; unmatched bases: 7. The V gene's germline CDR1 is SGHNT and CDR2 YYREEE (reference sequence). CDR3 length equals 15 residues. The sample here was whole blood, taken at baseline. This TCR was sampled from an adult who was a healthcare worker with PCR-confirmed SARS-CoV-2 infection or an uninfected control (not recorded which). The chain couples TRBV5-4 to TRBJ2-5, with 8 bases identical to TRBD2. CDR3 sequence: CASSLTSGGRETQYF. In DNA form, the CDR3 reads TGTGCCAGCAGCTTGACGTCGGGAGGGCGGGAGACCCAGTACTTC. Complete variable domain (other parts from reference TRBV5-4 and TRBJ2-5): ETGVTQSPTHLIKTRGQQVTLRCSSQSGHNTVSWYQQALGQGPQFIFQYYREEENGRGNFPPRFSGLQFPNYSSELNVNALELDDSALYLCASSLTSGGRETQYFGPGTRLLVL.